Presented here are 17 T cell receptor beta chains from one specimen sequenced in a study of beta chain features in type 1 diabetes. These TCRs' antigens remain unknown. Expressed TCRB transcripts were sequenced because the entire RNA isolate underwent reverse transcription. Some clones are missing from TCRdb's copy, which holds only in-frame ones; the method was immunoSEQ multiplex PCR. Here the sample spans 600,000 to 700,000 clones, roughly 12% being singletons. General study points: TCRB CDR3 length was moderately but significantly reduced in all four CD4+ subsets of Type 1 diabetes patients.

The specimen sequenced was naive CD4+ T cells from blood. These receptors were obtained from a man aged 30 to 45 with type 1 diabetes.

CDR3 protein: CASSLINSPLHF. In nucleotides, the CDR3 is TGTGCCAGCAGCTTGATTAATTCACCCCTCCACTTT. The chain combines TRBV7-6 with TRBJ1-6; D ambiguous. The CDR3 runs to 12 residues. Germline V gene sequence: CDR1 SGHVS, CDR2 FNYEAQ. V was shortened by 3 bases and J by 6 bases, with 3 bases between the two germline ends.

Only a few counts were recorded for this clone. The J gene is TRBJ1-1, the V gene TRBV14; possibly TRBD1 for D (6 bases). Trimming took 0 bases from V and 7 from J, leaving 24 bases between them. Germline V gene sequence: CDR1 SGHDN, CDR2 FVKESK. The CDR3 is 18 amino acids. The CDR3 here is CASSQDTLEQGGGDEAFF. CDR3 nucleotide sequence: TGTGCCAGCAGCCAAGATACGCTAGAACAGGGAGGAGGAGATGAAGCTTTCTTT.

In its sample, this clone was seen a few times. J is TRBJ2-7 and V is TRBV4-2; 9 positions agree with TRBD2. Germline-derived CDR1 and CDR2 are LGHNA and YNFKEQ. V lost 0 bases and J lost 0; bases outside the gene matches: 9. The CDR3 is 18 amino acids. CDR3 DNA sequence: TGTGCCAGCAGCCAAGAGGGAGTAGCGGGGGCGTACTCCTACGAGCAGTACTTC. Its protein is CASSQEGVAGAYSYEQYF.

This rearrangement joins TRBV9 to TRBJ2-2; maybe TRBD2 (6 bases). V gave up 2 bases and J gave up 0 bases, with 26 bases separating them. Germline V lookup: CDR1 SGDLS, CDR2 YYNGEE. The CDR3 contains 21 residues. CDR3 sequence: CASSVKDYAAGFFANTGELFF. CDR3 nucleotides: TGTGCCAGCAGCGTTAAGGACTACGCGGCTGGGTTTTTCGCGAACACCGGGGAGCTGTTTTTT.

Of note for this clone: This CDR3 is also generated by other DNA sequences in the sample. The chain links TRBV29-1 to TRBJ2-7; D is unresolved. Trimming left V 4 bases short and J 4 bases short, with 8 bases between. The germline V gene has CDR1 SQVTM and CDR2 ANQGSEA. CDR3 length: 11 amino acids. For the CDR3, the DNA is TGCAGCGTTGGGGGTGGGTACGAGCAGTACTTC. Translated: CSVGGGYEQYF.

The chain is built from TRBV5-4 and TRBJ2-6; D remains unclear. Germline-derived CDR1 and CDR2 are SGHNT and YYREEE (reference sequence). V was trimmed by 4 bases and J by 1 base, leaving 9 bases between them. The CDR3 spans 15 residues. The CDR3 region has the DNA TGTGCCAGCAGCCCACAGAGTTCTGGGGCCAACGTCCTGACTTTC. Translation gives CASSPQSSGANVLTF.

This clone has a handful of counts. The chain joins TRBV27 to TRBJ2-2, with a weak D call TRBD2 (6 bases). Looked up from germline, CDR1 is MNHEY and CDR2 is SMNVEV (reference sequence). The V gene lost 7 bases and the J gene lost 4 bases, with 19 bases spanning the gap. CDR3 length: 16 amino acids. CDR3 protein: CASTSIGGAGTGELFF. The DNA for the CDR3 is TGTGCCAGCACATCCATAGGCGGGGCGGGCACCGGGGAGCTGTTTTTT.

The rearrangement links TRBV7-6 to TRBJ2-1; maybe TRBD1 (6 bases). V was cut by 1 base and J by 2 bases, with 15 bases left in between. CDR1 SGHVS and CDR2 FNYEAQ come from the germline V gene. This CDR3 comprises 17 residues. The chain's CDR3 is CASSLVQGPLTYNEQFF. DNA of the CDR3: TGTGCCAGCAGCTTAGTGCAGGGGCCCTTAACCTACAATGAGCAGTTCTTC.

This clone has only a few counts. This chain joins TRBV15 and TRBJ2-7; D gene unclear. Trimming removed 6 bases at V and 6 bases at J, with 18 bases between. The length of the CDR3 is 14 residues. CDR1 LNHNV and CDR2 YYDKDF come from the germline V gene (reference sequence). The CDR3 region is CATRSESWWSEQYF. CDR3 DNA sequence: TGTGCCACCAGATCGGAGTCCTGGTGGAGCGAGCAGTACTTC.

The genes are TRBV11-2 and TRBJ2-7; 11 bases fit TRBD2. V dropped 3 bases and J dropped 2; count of bases not matched to a gene: 6. Germline values: CDR1 SGHAT, CDR2 FQNNGV. This CDR3 spans 16 amino acids. The CDR3 DNA reads as TGTGCCAGCAGCTTCCGCTTAGCGGGGGGGACCTACGAGCAGTACTTC. Its protein product is CASSFRLAGGTYEQYF.

The V call is TRBV14, the J call TRBJ2-2; D is possibly TRBD2 (5 bases). The germline V gene has CDR1 SGHDN and CDR2 FVKESK. V lost 0 bases to trimming and J lost 5 bases, with 16 bases between them. This CDR3 is 17 amino acids long. The CDR3 spells CASSQDAGSVGTGELFF. The CDR3 DNA reads as TGTGCCAGCAGCCAAGATGCGGGCAGTGTGGGGACCGGGGAGCTGTTTTTT.

V usage is TRBV6-6 and J usage is TRBJ2-3; 9 bases are a match to TRBD1. Trimming cost V 2 bases and J 4 bases; bases outside gene matches: 7. Germline V lookup: CDR1 MNHNY, CDR2 SVGAGI (reference sequence). The CDR3 length is 16 residues. The CDR3 sequence is CASSYEDRGGADTQYF. The CDR3 bases are TGTGCCAGCAGTTACGAGGACAGGGGAGGGGCAGATACGCAGTATTTT.

The chain employs TRBV5-4 and TRBJ2-7, with TRBD2 identical over 10 bases. V dropped 2 bases and J dropped 5; count of bases not matched to a gene: 7. CDR1 is SGHNT and CDR2 is YYREEE in the germline V gene (reference sequence). This CDR3 has 15 residues. The CDR3 DNA sequence: TGTGCCAGCAGCTTAGCCGGGACTAGCGAGAACGAGCAGTACTTC. Its protein product is CASSLAGTSENEQYF.

The chain carries TRBV13 and TRBJ2-5; D is undetermined. V was trimmed by 0 bases and J by 5 bases, leaving 10 bases between them. CDR1 PRHDT and CDR2 FYEKMQ come from the germline V gene (reference sequence). This CDR3 has 14 amino acids. The DNA for the CDR3 is TGTGCCAGCAGCTTAGGCCTCAGAGCGGAGACCCAGTACTTC. This encodes CASSLGLRAETQYF. The complete variable domain, with remaining parts taken from reference TRBV13 and TRBJ2-5, reads AAGVIQSPRHLIKEKRETATLKCYPIPRHDTVYWYQQGPGQDPQFLISFYEKMQSDKGSIPDRFSAQQFSDYHSELNMSSLELGDSALYFCASSLGLRAETQYFGPGTRLLVL.

Worth noting for this clone: Other DNA sequences in this sample translate to the same CDR3. The chain joins TRBV5-1 to TRBJ2-2; no clear D gene. Trimming cost V 3 bases and J 2 bases, with 2 bases left between them. CDR1 and CDR2 from the germline V gene are SGHRS and YFSETQ. There are 12 residues in the CDR3. The CDR3 loop is CASSSNTGELFF. The DNA of the CDR3 is TGCGCCAGCAGCTCCAACACCGGGGAGCTGTTTTTT.

The V and J genes are TRBV6-5 and TRBJ1-2; perhaps TRBD1 as D (5 bases). Germline-derived CDR1 and CDR2 are MNHEY and SVGAGI. CDR3 length: 12 amino acids. V was pared by 6 bases and J by 8 bases, with 13 bases between. The DNA of the CDR3 is TGTGCCAGCAGACAGGACCCTCGCGGCTACACCTTC. Encoded protein: CASRQDPRGYTF.

This chain links TRBV5-1 with TRBJ2-3; D is undetermined. Germline assignment: CDR1 SGHRS and CDR2 YFSETQ. This CDR3 has 15 amino acids. V was trimmed by 6 bases and J by 0 bases, leaving 14 bases between them. CDR3 in amino acids: CASKTLADSTDTQYF. The CDR3, as DNA: TGCGCCAGCAAGACCCTGGCTGACAGCACAGATACGCAGTATTTT.